The clone carrying this T cell receptor beta chain occurred many times. Antigen specificity is unknown. Time point here: sample taken at primary tumor resection. Patients with untreated early-stage non-small cell lung cancer, numbering approximately 79, were the donors. Without sorting, whole RNA was sequenced from tumor, nontumor lung or frozen PBMC. Between the trimmed V and J ends, which lost 1 base and 2 bases, there was a span of 11 bases. The CDR3 spans 15 residues. Germline lookup yields CDR1 KGHSH and CDR2 LQKENI. The data stem from a study of spatial heterogeneity in lung cancer. Every cDNA TCR molecule received its own unique molecular identifier. In TCRdb, the 5' RACE reads were re-called with MiXCR into one record per CDR3 protein. The profile shows around 19,000 distinct CDR3 sequences, 5.5% to 8% of them singletons. Study-level findings and limits: The number of expanded tumor alpha and beta chains correlated with mutation number. Ubiquitous nonsynonymous mutations were tracked by counts of ubiquitous expanded TCRs, and regional ones by counts of regional expanded TCRs.

This clonotype was sampled from a female donor with early-stage non-small cell lung cancer. This rearrangement joins TRBV18 to TRBJ2-5; D is unclear. Material: lung tumor tissue, obtained at surgery. The CDR3 sequence is CASSPQKRIQETQYF. The CDR3 DNA reads as TGTGCCAGCTCACCACAGAAACGGATACAAGAGACCCAGTACTTC.